Each of the 9 T cell receptor beta chains below was sequenced from the same sample in a study of shared clonotypes between healthy human individuals. Assay: immunoSEQ multiplex PCR; the TCRdb copy retains only in-frame clones and omits some. The sample shows 740,000 or so clones, 73% of them seen only once. The sequenced sample was memory CD4+ T cells sorted from blood. Regarding subset: CD45RA-negative fraction. Source of these receptors: a woman in her thirties in good health.

Only one count was recorded for this clone. The chain links TRBV11-2 to TRBJ1-1, with D tentatively TRBD1 (6 bases). Germline assignment: CDR1 SGHAT and CDR2 FQNNGV. The CDR3 sequence is 15 residues long. The ends were cut back, 5 bases at V and 3 bases at J, with 16 bases in the middle. The DNA for the CDR3 is TGTGCCAGCAGCCTCAGGGGTGTGGGGGACACTGAAGCTTTCTTT. Amino acids: CASSLRGVGDTEAFF.

CDR3 DNA: TGTGCCAGCAGTTCTCCGGGACAGGGGGCCTACGAGCAGTACTTC. It specifies CASSSPGQGAYEQYF. The chain is built from TRBV28 and TRBJ2-7, with 11 bases lining up with TRBD1. Trimming cost V 4 bases and J 2 bases; bases outside gene matches: 4. CDR3 size: 15 residues. Looked up from germline, CDR1 is MDHEN and CDR2 is SYDVKM. The full variable domain, with the rest looked up from reference TRBV28 and TRBJ2-7, is DVKVTQSSRYLVKRTGEKVFLECVQDMDHENMFWYRQDPGLGLRLIYFSYDVKMKEKGDIPEGYSVSREKKERFSLILESASTNQTSMYLCASSSPGQGAYEQYFGPGTRLTVT.

The chain has TRBV14 and TRBJ1-1, with 7 bases fitting TRBD1. Trimming removed 4 bases from V and 4 bases from J; junction bases left unmatched: 6. The CDR3 spans 14 residues. Per germline, CDR1 SGHDN and CDR2 FVKESK. CDR3 sequence reads: CASSPQGGGTEAFF. The CDR3, as DNA: TGTGCCAGCAGCCCCCAGGGGGGAGGCACTGAAGCTTTCTTT.

The V and J genes are TRBV5-1 and TRBJ2-3; TRBD2 might be the D (5 bases). This CDR3 contains 13 residues. V lost 4 bases to trimming and J lost 0 bases, with 6 bases between them. Germline V gives CDR1 SGHRS, CDR2 YFSETQ. CDR3 residues: CASSTGSTDTQYF. The DNA of the CDR3 is TGCGCCAGCAGCACGGGAAGCACAGATACGCAGTATTTT.

A few counts support this clone. Other DNA sequences from this sample encode an identical CDR3 as well. The chain carries TRBV5-1 and TRBJ1-2; 10 bases align to TRBD1. Unmatched junction bases numbered 4, after V lost 3 bases and J lost 8 bases. Germline lookup yields CDR1 SGHRS and CDR2 YFSETQ. The CDR3 is made up of 13 amino acids. The CDR3 DNA sequence: TGCGCCAGCAGCTCCGGACAGGGGGACGGCTACACCTTC. It codes for CASSSGQGDGYTF.

This chain uses TRBV28 with TRBJ1-4, with TRBD1 identical over 7 bases. Germline V gives CDR1 MDHEN, CDR2 SYDVKM. The CDR3 has 13 residues. The CDR3: CAVGGGVREKLFF. CDR3 sequence (DNA): TGTGCGGTAGGGGGCGGTGTACGAGAAAAACTGTTTTTT.

The table lists this clone with many counts. The rearrangement uses TRBV11-2 and TRBJ2-3; possibly TRBD2 for D (5 bases). The CDR3 totals 14 residues. The V and J ends lost 5 bases and 1 base respectively, with 10 bases between them. Germline values: CDR1 SGHAT, CDR2 FQNNGV. The CDR3 DNA is TGTGCCAGCAGCCCCATGGAGGGCACAGATACGCAGTATTTT. This translates into CASSPMEGTDTQYF.

This sequence joins TRBV5-1 and TRBJ2-7; D remains unclear. This CDR3 has 15 residues. The germline CDR1 and CDR2 sequences are SGHRS and YFSETQ. Deletions cut 5 bases from V and 1 base from J, with 16 bases between. The CDR3 bases are TGCGCCAGCAGGGTCGGCCTCACCCAATCCTACGAGCAGTACTTC. Encoded protein: CASRVGLTQSYEQYF.

V gene TRBV9 combines with J gene TRBJ1-1; D gene uncertain. Per the germline V gene, CDR1 is SGDLS and CDR2 is YYNGEE. The CDR3 consists of 15 residues. V was shortened by 0 bases and J by 0 bases, with 9 bases between the two germline ends. The CDR3 is CASSVARGLNTEAFF. In nucleotides, the CDR3 is TGTGCCAGCAGCGTAGCTAGAGGGCTGAACACTGAAGCTTTCTTT.